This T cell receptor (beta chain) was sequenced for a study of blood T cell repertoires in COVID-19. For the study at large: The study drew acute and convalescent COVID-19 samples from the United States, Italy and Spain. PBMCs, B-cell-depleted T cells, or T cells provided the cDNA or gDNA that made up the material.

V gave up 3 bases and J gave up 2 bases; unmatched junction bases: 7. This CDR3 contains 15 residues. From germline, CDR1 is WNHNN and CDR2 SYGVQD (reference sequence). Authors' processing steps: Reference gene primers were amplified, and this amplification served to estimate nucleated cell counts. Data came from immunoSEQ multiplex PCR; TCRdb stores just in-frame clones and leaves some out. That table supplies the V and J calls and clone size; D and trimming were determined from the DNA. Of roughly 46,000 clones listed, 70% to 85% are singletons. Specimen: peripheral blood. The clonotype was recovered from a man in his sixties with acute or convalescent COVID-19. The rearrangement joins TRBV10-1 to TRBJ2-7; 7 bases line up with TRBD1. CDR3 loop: CASSDSMGQPYEQYF. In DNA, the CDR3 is TGCGCCAGCAGTGACAGTATGGGACAGCCCTACGAGCAGTACTTC.